Detailed here is one TCR beta chain. Its cognate antigen has yet to be identified. The sample holds no much larger clone one base away, and base qualities are not on file. This entry is derived from a study of blood T cells in healthy people across ages (dated by TCRdb to the mid-2010s). About the investigation overall: In model experiments, roughly one uniquely barcoded TCR beta cDNA molecule per two T cells was captured by template switching. The study measured age-related changes in TCR beta repertoire diversity using deep sequencing normalized with unique cDNA molecular identifiers. The donors were split into four age groups: young (average 16 years), middle-aged (nearly 40), aged (approximately 59) and long-lived (roughly 77). Donors of different ages were randomly distributed across sequencing lanes to avoid experimental bias. Two additional independent replicas of 1 million unique cDNA reads from the same blood draw were analyzed for two donors (one aged 18 to 29 and one aged 80 or older). What the authors observed across the whole study: Estimates of total diversity from one million sequenced T cells were regarded as lower bounds and underestimates. Donor CMV infection status was unknown, potentially confounding age-related changes in expanded clonotypes. As age increased, observed TCR beta diversity per million T cells dropped in a roughly linear way, and a significant reduction was already evident by age 40. The long-lived group showed more naive CD4+ T cells, fewer expanded clones and increased TCR diversity than the aged group, suggesting age selection. Conclusive comparison of naive and antigen-experienced compartments was prevented by the profiling of bulk unsorted PBMCs. Observed TCR beta diversity correlated strongly with the percentage of naive T cells measured by flow cytometry.

The CDR3 measures 14 amino acids from cysteine to phenylalanine. The kept DNA is CDR3 alone, 42 bases in frame from the first base. Looking up the germline V gene yields CDR1 MDHEN and CDR2 SYDVKM. V is reduced by 2 bases and J by 2 bases, leaving a spacing of 9 bases between them. Systemically healthy Caucasian individuals from Russia, 39 in total and aged roughly 6 to 100 years, were included as donors. Each donor gave ten milliliters of peripheral blood, drawn into EDTA-treated Vacutainer tubes. PBMCs were isolated by Ficoll-Paque density-gradient centrifugation, with at least 6.5 million obtained per sample. Trizol reagent was used to extract total RNA from the PBMCs, yielding at least 5.5 micrograms per sample. Naive CD45RAhigh/CD27high T cell percentages were measured by flow cytometry on a PBMC aliquot from every donor. The library was prepared using 5' RACE. TCRdb names Illumina HiSeq 2500 as the instrument used. A second PCR of roughly 7 to 11 cycles was performed with a sample-barcoded 5' primer and a J-beta primer mix. Each TCR beta cDNA molecule received a unique molecular identifier from a template-switch 5' adaptor carrying 12 random nucleotides. Each sample yielded at least 2.5 million CDR3-containing paired-end reads. The Mint cDNA synthesis kit, primed by a TRBC-specific oligonucleotide, was used to synthesize first-strand cDNA from all RNA. After uracil-DNA glycosylase treatment, a first 18-cycle PCR used universal primers M1SS and BC2_uni_R on all cDNA. Turning to the authors' computational methods: For normalization, 1 million high-quality reads, each with a distinct molecular identifier, were randomly selected from each sample. Instead of being binned into consensus sequences, reads that shared molecular identifiers were thrown out. MiTCR, set to a Q25 quality threshold and the strictest error-elimination algorithm, was used for CDR3 identification, clonotype clustering and error correction. Lower-bound total TCR beta diversity was estimated with a nonparametric unseen species model using Euler transformation. TCRdb trimmed the raw reads at Q25, called clones with MiXCR and kept productive beta chains. Rows with a matching CDR3 protein are joined into one entry that keeps the most common DNA and genes. The authors' filters were not applied to this entry. For this sample the table gives roughly 2 million distinct CDR3 sequences, of which about 49% were detected only once. Clones ranked in the top ten supply over 2% of the sample.

Input material: blood. The source is a woman in her thirties or forties in good health. This receptor chain uses TRBV28 and TRBJ1-2; the D gene is unclear. CDR3 sequence: CASSLRTPNYGYTF. The DNA reads as follows: TGTGCCAGCAGTTTAAGGACCCCCAACTATGGCTACACCTTC.